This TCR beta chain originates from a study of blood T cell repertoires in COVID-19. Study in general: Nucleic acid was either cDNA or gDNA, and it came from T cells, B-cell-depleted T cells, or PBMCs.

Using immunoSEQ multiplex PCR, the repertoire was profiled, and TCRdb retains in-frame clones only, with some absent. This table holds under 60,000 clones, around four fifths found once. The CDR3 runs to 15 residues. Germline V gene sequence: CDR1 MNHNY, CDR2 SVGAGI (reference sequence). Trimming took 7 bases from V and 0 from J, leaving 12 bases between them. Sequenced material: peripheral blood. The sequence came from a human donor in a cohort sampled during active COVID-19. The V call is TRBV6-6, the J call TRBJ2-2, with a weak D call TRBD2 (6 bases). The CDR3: CASTLGGANTGELFF. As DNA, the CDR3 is TGTGCCAGCACACTGGGGGGAGCGAACACCGGGGAGCTGTTTTTT.